The present T cell receptor (beta chain) was sequenced within a study of T cell responses to AZD1222 COVID-19 vaccine. TCRdb's table, derived via immunoSEQ multiplex PCR, lists solely in-frame clones and lacks some. The sample carries 90,000 to 140,000 clones, roughly 90% recorded once. Trimming cost V 2 bases and J 5 bases; bases outside gene matches: 6. Germline CDR1 and CDR2: SGHRS and YFSETQ. CDR3 length: 14 amino acids. The origin of this receptor is an adult in good health. The sample consisted of peripheral blood, taken on day 0 of AZD1222 vaccination. The chain couples TRBV5-1 to TRBJ1-1; TRBD1 matches at 7 bases. The CDR3 DNA is TGCGCCAGCAGCTTAACGACAGGGCGGACTGAAGCTTTCTTT. It encodes CASSLTTGRTEAFF. The entire variable domain, with the rest obtained from reference TRBV5-1 and TRBJ1-1, is as follows: KAGVTQTPRYLIKTRGQQVTLSCSPISGHRSVSWYQQTPGQGLQFLFEYFSETQRNKGNFPGRFSGRQFSNSRSEMNVSTLELGDSALYLCASSLTTGRTEAFFGQGTRLTVV.